These 2 T cell receptor beta chains were all obtained from the same sample, sequenced in a study of shared clonotypes between healthy human individuals (dated by TCRdb to about 2020). Library method: the immunoSEQ multiplex PCR assay. The table was pulled from immuneACCESS by TCRdb, which kept in-frame rearrangements only. Such tables lose some clones; where checked, under half of the loss comes from unresolved V genes, and the rest has no known cause. The sample includes 950,000 to 1,100,000 clones, with more than 60% observed a single time. Together, the top ten hold 1.5% of the sample. The sequenced material came from memory CD4+ T cells sorted from blood. In the paper's terms, the cell subset or site label means: CD45RA-negative fraction. The receptors come from a man younger than 35 in good health.

This rearrangement joins TRBV7-9 to TRBJ1-2; D call uncertain. This CDR3 is 15 amino acids long. The germline V gene has CDR1 SEHNR and CDR2 FQNEAQ (reference sequence). Trimming cost V 1 base and J 1 base, with 10 bases left between them. The CDR3 nucleotides read TGTGCCAGCAGCTTAGGACTTGCGGGTAACTATGGCTACACCTTC. Its translation is CASSLGLAGNYGYTF.

The chain couples TRBV28 to TRBJ2-5, with TRBD1 identical over 10 bases. The CDR3 covers 15 residues. V shed 7 bases, J shed 4 bases, and the junction held 9 bases outside the gene matches. In germline, CDR1 is MDHEN, CDR2 SYDVKM. As DNA, the CDR3 is TGTGCCAGCACCATCGGGACAGGGGTTTCAGAGACCCAGTACTTC. This translates into CASTIGTGVSETQYF.